These 6 T cell receptor beta chains share one sample of origin, sequenced in a study of T and B cells in COVID-19 patients (dated by TCRdb to about 2020). Genomic DNA extracted from blood was used in amounts of 250-500 ng for amplification of TRB repertoires. The sequencer listed for this sample is Illumina MiSeq. TRB rearrangements were amplified by multiplex PCR with BIOMED2 TRB-A/B primer pools. TCRdb trimmed the raw reads at Q25, called clones with MiXCR and kept productive beta chains. Identical CDR3 protein sequences are pooled into one entry, listed with their most common genes and DNA. The sample table holds roughly 7,800 distinct CDR3 sequences, of which 26% were seen once. The ten largest clones represent under 20% of the sample. The sample taken for sequencing was blood. These receptors all come from a human donor with active COVID-19.

There are a few counts of this clonotype. The V and J genes are TRBV6-5 and TRBJ2-7; D unresolved. The CDR3 has 15 residues. Trimming shortened V by 6 bases and J by 2 bases, and 17 bases separated the two germline ends. The germline gives CDR1 MNHEY, CDR2 SVGAGI. The CDR3 DNA reads as TGTGCCAGCAGCTCATCGACCGGGTTTCCCTACGAGCAGTACTTC. Translating it yields CASSSSTGFPYEQYF.

The V and J genes are TRBV5-1 and TRBJ2-3; no firm D call. Trimming left V 0 bases short and J 11 bases short, with 13 bases between. Germline-derived CDR1 and CDR2 are SGHRS and YFSETQ. CDR3 size: 13 residues. This CDR3 reads CASSLGGLLGQYF. The CDR3 nucleotides are TGCGCCAGCAGCTTGGGAGGCCTTCTCGGGCAGTATTTT. Looking up the rest from reference TRBV5-1 and TRBJ2-3 gives the full variable domain: KAGVTQTPRYLIKTRGQQVTLSCSPISGHRSVSWYQQTPGQGLQFLFEYFSETQRNKGNFPGRFSGRQFSNSRSEMNVSTLELGDSALYLCASSLGGLLGQYFGPGTRLTVL.

Of note for this clonotype: The junction departs from the called germline gene at one end, perhaps through a read error. V gene TRBV6-1 combines with J gene TRBJ2-1; 10 nucleotides match TRBD2. The CDR3 is 15 amino acids. CDR1 and CDR2 (germline): MNHNS, SASEGT. CDR3 region: CARSDEAGGYNEQFF. The DNA of the CDR3 is TGTGCCAGAAGTGACGAAGCGGGAGGGTACAATGAGCAGTTCTTC.

By share, this clonotype ranks as medium-sized. J is TRBJ1-2 and V is TRBV29-1; D unclear. V gave up 1 base and J gave up 5 bases, with 5 bases separating them. There are 11 residues in the CDR3. The germline CDR1 and CDR2 sequences are SQVTM and ANQGSEA. The CDR3 here is CSVEARYGYTF. CDR3 coding DNA: TGCAGCGTTGAAGCGCGTTATGGCTACACCTTC.

The chain has TRBV6-5 and TRBJ1-5, with D possibly being TRBD1 (6 bases). Germline CDR1 reads MNHEY; CDR2 reads SVGAGI. This CDR3 has 17 amino acids. Trimming cost V 6 bases and J 0 bases, with 18 bases left between them. CDR3 loop: CASSRGTTPYSNQPQHF. CDR3 bases: TGTGCCAGCAGCCGAGGGACAACACCTTATAGCAATCAGCCCCAGCATTTT.

V and J are TRBV6-1 and TRBJ2-1, with 7 nucleotides matching TRBD2. The J segment lost 8 bases and the V segment lost 10 bases, leaving 17 bases of the junction unmatched. This CDR3 has 15 residues. Germline loops: CDR1 MNHNS, CDR2 SASEGT. CDR3 coding DNA: TGTGCCACCAACCCCCCTGGGACTATTAGGGATGAGCAGTTCTTC. This translates into CATNPPGTIRDEQFF.